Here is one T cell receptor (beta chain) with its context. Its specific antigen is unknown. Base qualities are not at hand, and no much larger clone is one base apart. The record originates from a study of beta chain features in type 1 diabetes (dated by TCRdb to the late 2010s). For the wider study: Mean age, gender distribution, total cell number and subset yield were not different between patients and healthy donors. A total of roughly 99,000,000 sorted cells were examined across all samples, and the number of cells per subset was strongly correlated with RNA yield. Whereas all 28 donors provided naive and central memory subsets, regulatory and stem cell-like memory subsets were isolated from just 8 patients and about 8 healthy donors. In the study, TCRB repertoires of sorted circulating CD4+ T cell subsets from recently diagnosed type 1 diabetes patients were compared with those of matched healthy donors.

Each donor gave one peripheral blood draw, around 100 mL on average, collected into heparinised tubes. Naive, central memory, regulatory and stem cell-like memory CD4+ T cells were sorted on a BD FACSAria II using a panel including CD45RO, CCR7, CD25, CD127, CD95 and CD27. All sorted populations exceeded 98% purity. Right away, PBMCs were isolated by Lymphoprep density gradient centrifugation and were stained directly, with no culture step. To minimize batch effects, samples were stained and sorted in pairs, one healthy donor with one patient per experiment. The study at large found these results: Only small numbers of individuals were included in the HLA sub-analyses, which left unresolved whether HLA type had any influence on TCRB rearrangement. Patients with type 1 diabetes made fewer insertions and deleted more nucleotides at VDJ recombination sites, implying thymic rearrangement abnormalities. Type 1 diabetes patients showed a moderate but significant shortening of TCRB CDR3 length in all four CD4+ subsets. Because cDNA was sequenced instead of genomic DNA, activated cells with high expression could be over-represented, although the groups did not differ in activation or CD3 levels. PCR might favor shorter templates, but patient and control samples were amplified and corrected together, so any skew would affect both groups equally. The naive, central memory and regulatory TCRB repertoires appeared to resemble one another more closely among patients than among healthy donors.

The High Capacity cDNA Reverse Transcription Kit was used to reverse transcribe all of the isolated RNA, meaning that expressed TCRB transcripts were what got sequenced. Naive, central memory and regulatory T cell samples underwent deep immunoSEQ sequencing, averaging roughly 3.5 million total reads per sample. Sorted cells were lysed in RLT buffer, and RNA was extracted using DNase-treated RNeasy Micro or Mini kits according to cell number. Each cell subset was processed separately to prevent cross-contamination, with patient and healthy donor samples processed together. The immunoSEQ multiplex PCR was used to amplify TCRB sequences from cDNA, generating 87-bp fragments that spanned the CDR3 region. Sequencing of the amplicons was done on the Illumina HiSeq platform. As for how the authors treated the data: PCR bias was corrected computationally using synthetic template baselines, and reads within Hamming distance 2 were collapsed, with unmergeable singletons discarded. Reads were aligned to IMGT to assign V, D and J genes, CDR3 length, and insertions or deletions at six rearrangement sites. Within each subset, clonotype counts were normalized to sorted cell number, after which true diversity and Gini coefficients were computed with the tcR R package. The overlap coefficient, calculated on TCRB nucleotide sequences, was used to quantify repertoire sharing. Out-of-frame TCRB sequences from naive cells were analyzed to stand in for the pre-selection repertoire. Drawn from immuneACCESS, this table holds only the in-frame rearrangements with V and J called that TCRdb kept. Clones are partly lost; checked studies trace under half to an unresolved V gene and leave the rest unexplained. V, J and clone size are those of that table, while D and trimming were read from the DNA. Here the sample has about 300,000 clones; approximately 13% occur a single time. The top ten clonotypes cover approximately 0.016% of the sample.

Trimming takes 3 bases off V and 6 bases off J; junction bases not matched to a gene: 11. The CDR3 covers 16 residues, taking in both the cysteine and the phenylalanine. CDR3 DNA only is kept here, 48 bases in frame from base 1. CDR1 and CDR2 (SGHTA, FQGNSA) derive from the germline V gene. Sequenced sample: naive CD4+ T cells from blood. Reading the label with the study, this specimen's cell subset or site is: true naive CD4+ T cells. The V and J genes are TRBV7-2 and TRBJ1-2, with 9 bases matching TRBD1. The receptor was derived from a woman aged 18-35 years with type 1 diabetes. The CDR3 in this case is CASSFTTGQGSHGYTF. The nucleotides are TGTGCCAGCAGCTTCACGACGGGACAGGGATCTCATGGCTACACCTTC.